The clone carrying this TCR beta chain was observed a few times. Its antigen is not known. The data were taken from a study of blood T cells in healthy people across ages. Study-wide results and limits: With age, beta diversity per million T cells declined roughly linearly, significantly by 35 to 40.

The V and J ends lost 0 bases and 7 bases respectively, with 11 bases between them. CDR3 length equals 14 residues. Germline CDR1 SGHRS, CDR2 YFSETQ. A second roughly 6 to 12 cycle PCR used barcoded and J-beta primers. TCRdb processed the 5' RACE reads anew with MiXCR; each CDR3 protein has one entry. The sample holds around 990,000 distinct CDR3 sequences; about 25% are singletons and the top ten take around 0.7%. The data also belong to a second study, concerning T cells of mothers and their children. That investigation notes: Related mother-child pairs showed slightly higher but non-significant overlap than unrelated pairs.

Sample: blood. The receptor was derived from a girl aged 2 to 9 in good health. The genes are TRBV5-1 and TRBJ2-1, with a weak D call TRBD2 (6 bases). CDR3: CASSLVGGMNEQFF. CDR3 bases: TGCGCCAGCAGCTTGGTCGGGGGTATGAATGAGCAGTTCTTC.